This TCR beta chain originates from a study of T-cell memory formation after mild COVID-19. At the level of the study: Largely, TCR clusters stayed within a single donor.

In regard to this clonotype: Its cognate antigen is unknown.

TCRdb re-called the 5' RACE reads with MiXCR, one entry per CDR3 protein. The repertoire has over 55,000 distinct CDR3 sequences, approximately 12% of them found once; the top ten carry approximately 24%. The CDR3 is 16 amino acids. The germline V and J ends were trimmed by 8 bases and 0 bases, with 14 bases remaining between them. The V gene's germline CDR1 is ENHRY and CDR2 SYGVKD. Study conclusions and caveats: Cross-reactive memory apparently joined, as some responding clones appeared in pre-infection memory.

The chain recombines TRBV10-3 with TRBJ2-6, with D uncertain. What was sequenced was PBMCs or a T cell subset sorted from them (not recorded which). The sequence was collected from a man younger than 35 who had mild COVID-19 (a few samples of this study predate the infection). Cell type and time point are not known. The CDR3 loop is CAISPGFASGANVLTF. The CDR3 nucleotides are TGTGCCATCTCCCCAGGTTTCGCCTCTGGGGCCAACGTCCTGACTTTC.